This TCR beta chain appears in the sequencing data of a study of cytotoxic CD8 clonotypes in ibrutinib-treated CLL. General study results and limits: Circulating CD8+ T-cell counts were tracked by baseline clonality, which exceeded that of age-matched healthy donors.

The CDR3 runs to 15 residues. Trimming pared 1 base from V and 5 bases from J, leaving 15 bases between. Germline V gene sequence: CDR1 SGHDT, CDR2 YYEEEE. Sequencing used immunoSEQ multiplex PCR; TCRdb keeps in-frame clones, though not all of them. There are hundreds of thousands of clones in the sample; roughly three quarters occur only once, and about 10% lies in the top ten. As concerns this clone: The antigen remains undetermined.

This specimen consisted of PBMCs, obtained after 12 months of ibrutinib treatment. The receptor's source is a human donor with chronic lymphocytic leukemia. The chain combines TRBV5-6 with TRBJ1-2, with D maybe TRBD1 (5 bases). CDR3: CASSLPGRSLYGYTF. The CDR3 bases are TGTGCCAGCAGCTTGCCGGGACGGAGCCTTTATGGCTACACCTTC.